This T cell receptor beta chain was captured in a study of CXCR3-negative and CXCR3-positive naive CD8 T cells. On the study more broadly: Across all libraries, TRB reads numbered about 135 million, with about 1.5 +/- 0.3 million in each library.

The CDR3 is made up of 14 amino acids. CDR1 and CDR2 (germline): SGHAT, FQNNGV. A word on this clonotype: Its antigen remains unidentified.

Whole-study findings and limits: More hydrophobic TRB CDR3s occurred in CXCR3-positive than in CXCR3-negative naive cells. Naive CXCR3-negative and CXCR3-positive cells had similar TRBV-TRBJ usage; memory differed.

At 300,000 cells each, triplicate sorts were carried out for each CD8+ T cell subset. All TRB cDNA libraries came from 5' RACE performed with UMI labels. TCRdb re-analyzed the 5' RACE reads; it lists each CDR3 protein once, without DNA. The sample table sets out roughly 100,000 distinct CDR3 sequences. The chain joins TRBV11-2 to TRBJ1-1. The receptor's source is a human donor in good health. Some clones in this sample may be carry-over from other donors' samples. The sequencing input was naive CXCR3+ CD8+ T cells from blood. As for subset: CD45RO-CCR7+CD27+CD95- naive CD8+ T cells expressing CXCR3 (TNR3+). The CDR3 sequence is CASSSTALRTEAFF.